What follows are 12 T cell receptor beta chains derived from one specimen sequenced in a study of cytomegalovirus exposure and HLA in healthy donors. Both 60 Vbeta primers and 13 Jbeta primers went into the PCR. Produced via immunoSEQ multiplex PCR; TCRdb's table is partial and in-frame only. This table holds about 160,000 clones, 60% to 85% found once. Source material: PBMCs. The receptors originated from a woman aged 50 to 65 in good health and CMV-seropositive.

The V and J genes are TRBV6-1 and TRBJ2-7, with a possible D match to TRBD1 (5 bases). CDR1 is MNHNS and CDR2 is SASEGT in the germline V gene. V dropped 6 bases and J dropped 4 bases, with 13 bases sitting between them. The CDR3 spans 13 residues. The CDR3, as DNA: TGTGCCAGCAGCAGGGCAGTACAGTACGAGCAGTACTTC. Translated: CASSRAVQYEQYF.

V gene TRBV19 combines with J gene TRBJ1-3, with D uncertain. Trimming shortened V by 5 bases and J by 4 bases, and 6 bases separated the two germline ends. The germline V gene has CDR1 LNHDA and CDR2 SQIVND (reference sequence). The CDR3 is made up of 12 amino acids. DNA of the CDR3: TGTGCCAGTAGTCACGAGGGAAACACCATATATTTT. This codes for CASSHEGNTIYF. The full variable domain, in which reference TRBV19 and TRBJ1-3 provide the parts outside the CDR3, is DGGITQSPKYLFRKEGQNVTLSCEQNLNHDAMYWYRQDPGQGLRLIYYSQIVNDFQKGDIAEGYSVSREKKESFPLTVTSAQKNPTAFYLCASSHEGNTIYFGEGSWLTVV.

CDR3 coding DNA: TGTGCCAGCAGCGCTCAATTTTCAGGGGGCGCAGCTTTCTTT. Its translation: CASSAQFSGGAAFF. The chain employs TRBV6-5 and TRBJ1-1; 8 nucleotides align to TRBD1. This CDR3 has 14 amino acids. With V trimmed by 6 bases and J by 10 bases, 13 bases remained unmatched. CDR1 and CDR2 (germline): MNHEY, SVGAGI.

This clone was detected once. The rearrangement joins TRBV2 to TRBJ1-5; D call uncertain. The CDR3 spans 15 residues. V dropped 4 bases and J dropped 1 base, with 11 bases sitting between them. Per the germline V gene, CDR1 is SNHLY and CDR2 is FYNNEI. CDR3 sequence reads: CASSVYGGSNQPQHF. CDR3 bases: TGTGCCAGCAGTGTTTATGGCGGGAGCAATCAGCCCCAGCATTTT.

CDR3: CASSPARGYEQYF. CDR3 coding DNA: TGCGCCAGCAGCCCGGCAAGGGGCTACGAGCAGTACTTC. The chain combines TRBV5-1 with TRBJ2-7; possible D gene TRBD1, 5 bases. The V end lost 4 bases, the J end lost 3 bases, and 11 bases lay between the germline ends. Germline assignment: CDR1 SGHRS and CDR2 YFSETQ. The CDR3 runs 13 residues.

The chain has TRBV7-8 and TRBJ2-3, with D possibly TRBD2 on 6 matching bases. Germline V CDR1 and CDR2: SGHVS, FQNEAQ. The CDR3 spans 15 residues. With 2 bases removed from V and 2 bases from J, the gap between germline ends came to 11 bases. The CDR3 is CASSLTSRHTDTQYF. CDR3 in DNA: TGTGCCAGCAGCTTAACTAGCAGACACACAGATACGCAGTATTTT.

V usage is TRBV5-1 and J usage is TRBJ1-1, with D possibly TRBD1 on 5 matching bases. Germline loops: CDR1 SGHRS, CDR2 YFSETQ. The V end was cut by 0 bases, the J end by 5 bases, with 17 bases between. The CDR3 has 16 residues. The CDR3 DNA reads TGCGCCAGCAGCTTGGGCCCAGGGTTGGGAGGAACTGAAGCTTTCTTT. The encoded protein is CASSLGPGLGGTEAFF.

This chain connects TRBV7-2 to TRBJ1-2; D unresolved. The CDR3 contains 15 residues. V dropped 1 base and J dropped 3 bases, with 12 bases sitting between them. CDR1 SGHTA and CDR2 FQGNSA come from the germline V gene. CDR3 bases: TGTGCCAGCAGCTTAGTTGGAGGGATCGACTATGGCTACACCTTC. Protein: CASSLVGGIDYGYTF. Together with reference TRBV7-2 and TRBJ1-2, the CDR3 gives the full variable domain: GAGVSQSPSNKVTEKGKDVELRCDPISGHTALYWYRQSLGQGLEFLIYFQGNSAPDKSGLPSDRFSAERTGGSVSTLTIQRTQQEDSAVYLCASSLVGGIDYGYTFGSGTRLTVV.

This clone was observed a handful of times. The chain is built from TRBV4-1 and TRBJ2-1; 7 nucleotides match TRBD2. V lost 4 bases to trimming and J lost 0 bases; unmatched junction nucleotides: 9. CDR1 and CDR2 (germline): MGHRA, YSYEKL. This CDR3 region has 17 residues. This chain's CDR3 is CASSPSGGMSSYNEQFF. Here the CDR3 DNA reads TGCGCCAGCAGCCCCTCGGGAGGTATGTCCTCCTACAATGAGCAGTTCTTC.

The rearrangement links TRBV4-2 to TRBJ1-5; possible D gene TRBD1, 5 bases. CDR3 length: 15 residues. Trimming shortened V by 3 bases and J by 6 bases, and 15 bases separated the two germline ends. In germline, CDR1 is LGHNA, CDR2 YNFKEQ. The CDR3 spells CASSQLSGEVQPQHF. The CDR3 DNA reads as TGTGCCAGCAGCCAGCTATCGGGGGAGGTTCAGCCCCAGCATTTT.

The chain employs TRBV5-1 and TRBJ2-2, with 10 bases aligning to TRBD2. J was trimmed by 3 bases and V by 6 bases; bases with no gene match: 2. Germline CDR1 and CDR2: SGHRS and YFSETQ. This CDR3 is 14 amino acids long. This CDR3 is CASKLAGHTGELFF. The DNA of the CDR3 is TGCGCCAGCAAACTAGCGGGACACACCGGGGAGCTGTTTTTT.

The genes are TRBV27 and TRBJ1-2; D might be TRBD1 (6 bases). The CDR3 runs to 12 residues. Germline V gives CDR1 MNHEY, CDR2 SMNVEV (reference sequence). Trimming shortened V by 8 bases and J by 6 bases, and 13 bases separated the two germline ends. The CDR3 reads CASYARGNGYTF. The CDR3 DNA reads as TGTGCCAGCTATGCTAGGGGGAATGGCTACACCTTC.